The entry below gives a single T cell receptor beta chain sequence along with its context. This sample was included in a study of blood T cell repertoires in COVID-19. Enrolled through a virtual design, the participants were between about 18 and 100 years of age and came from 24 US areas. As processed by the authors: Amplified reference gene primers provided the basis for estimating nucleated cell counts. Assay: immunoSEQ multiplex PCR; the TCRdb copy retains only in-frame clones and omits some. That table gives V, J and clone size, and the DNA gave D and trimming. The sample includes approximately 340,000 clones, roughly 90% of them seen just once. Unmatched junction bases numbered 3, after V lost 3 bases and J lost 7 bases. Germline CDR1 KGHSH, CDR2 LQKENI. CDR3 length: 14 amino acids.

The chain joins TRBV18 to TRBJ1-4, with 9 bases matching TRBD1. Sequenced sample: PBMCs or T cells enriched from blood (not recorded which). This receptor was obtained from a woman aged 40 to 55 who had been exposed to COVID-19. CDR3 amino acids: CASSPGTGTEKLFF. As DNA, the CDR3 is TGTGCCAGCTCACCTGGGACAGGGACTGAAAAACTGTTTTTT.